This T cell receptor (beta chain) is from a study of T-cell reconstitution after alpha-beta-depleted transplantation in children. This clonotype was observed a few times. Preparing the TCRbeta library involved the use of unique molecular identifiers. One entry per CDR3 protein, called by TCRdb with MiXCR from the PCR reads. The sample lists about 410,000 distinct CDR3 sequences, roughly 20% seen once, with 3.8% in the top ten. Germline CDR1 DFQATT, CDR2 SNEGSKA (reference sequence). This CDR3 contains 14 residues. This receptor was taken from a human donor who donated a stem cell graft to a child with acute myeloid leukemia. The chain recombines TRBV20-1 with TRBJ2-3; either TRBD1 or TRBD2 may supply D (5 bases each). The source material was PBMCs from the stem cell graft donor, sampled from the stem cell graft. CDR3 nucleotide sequence: TGCAGAGTAGCCGGGGCCGAAGGAACAGATACGCAGTATTTT. Amino acid sequence: CRVAGAEGTDTQYF.